This is a list of T cell receptor beta chains from one sample in a study of blood T cells in healthy people across ages. TCRdb analysed the 5' RACE reads with MiXCR anew, one entry per CDR3 protein. The sample consists of nearly 800,000 distinct CDR3 sequences, around three fifths of them appearing once. Sample: blood. All receptors come from a man between 35 and 55 years old in good health. CDR3s include the opening cysteine and the closing phenylalanine or tryptophan. A D gene is named only where the DNA matches it firmly. Where a row states a size, it is once, few, many or the class of an expanded clone; other rows omit it.

V	size	D	J	CDR3	DNA
TRBV5-1	.	TRBD1	TRBJ1-4	CASSRQGQINEKLFF	TGCGCCAGCAGTCGCCAGGGACAGATTAATGAAAAACTGTTTTTT
TRBV3-1	few	TRBD1	TRBJ1-4	CASSHRQGVGEKLFF	TGTGCCAGCAGCCACCGACAGGGGGTGGGGGAAAAACTGTTTTTT
TRBV6-2/TRBV6-3	few	TRBD1	TRBJ2-4	CASSYRDRGHVKNIQYF	TGTGCCAGCAGCTACCGGGACAGGGGGCATGTGAAAAACATTCAGTACTTC
TRBV20-1	.	TRBD2	TRBJ2-5	CSARSTSGRAEQYF	TGCAGTGCTAGGTCAACTAGCGGGAGGGCGGAACAGTACTTC
TRBV6-2/TRBV6-3	.	.	TRBJ2-2	CASSMIEYTGELFF	TGTGCCAGCAGTATGATAGAATACACCGGGGAGCTGTTTTTT
TRBV29-1	.	TRBD1	TRBJ2-1	CGARTGVYEQFF	TGCGGAGCCCGGACAGGGGTCTACGAGCAGTTCTTC
TRBV28	.	TRBD1	TRBJ2-4	CASTCDRGSAQYF	TGTGCCAGCACCTGCGACAGGGGGTCGGCCCAGTACTTC
TRBV4-3	.	.	TRBJ2-1	CASSLMDATEEQFF	TGCGCCAGCAGCCTAATGGACGCCACGGAGGAGCAGTTCTTC
TRBV6-5	few	.	TRBJ2-3	CASSSKIGDTQYF	TGTGCCAGCAGTTCCAAAATAGGGGATACGCAGTATTTT
TRBV5-6	.	.	TRBJ2-3	CASSLWRLTDTQYF	TGTGCCAGCAGCTTGTGGCGGCTCACAGATACGCAGTATTTT
TRBV6-2/TRBV6-3	.	TRBD1	TRBJ1-6	CASSRTGRFLNSPLHF	TGTGCCAGCAGTCGGACAGGCCGGTTTCTAAATTCACCCCTCCACTTT
TRBV27	.	TRBD1	TRBJ1-2	CASSPRNPTSGRGLVGYTF	TGTGCCAGCAGTCCGCGAAATCCGACCTCGGGCAGGGGGCTCGTAGGCTACACCTTC
TRBV7-2	.	TRBD2	TRBJ2-1	CASSLIGTSGNEQFF	TGTGCCAGCAGCTTAATCGGGACTAGCGGAAATGAGCAGTTCTTC
TRBV4-3	.	.	TRBJ1-2	CASSQGLGAGGYTF	TGCGCCAGCAGCCAAGGTTTGGGGGCAGGTGGCTACACCTTC
TRBV5-1	.	TRBD1	TRBJ1-2	CASSLGTGGIGYTF	TGCGCCAGCAGCTTGGGGACAGGGGGCATCGGCTACACCTTC
TRBV7-7	.	.	TRBJ2-7	CASNLTVLSYEQYF	TGTGCTAGCAACCTAACGGTTCTCTCCTACGAGCAGTACTTC
TRBV11-2	.	TRBD2	TRBJ2-4	CASSSGLAGLSRNIQYF	TGTGCCAGCAGCTCGGGACTAGCGGGGTTGAGTCGGAACATTCAGTACTTC
TRBV5-1	.	.	TRBJ2-1	CASSLVGSEDEQFF	TGCGCCAGCAGCTTGGTGGGGAGTGAAGATGAGCAGTTCTTC
TRBV6-6	.	TRBD1	TRBJ2-7	CASRFGTGIYEQYF	TGTGCCAGCAGGTTCGGGACAGGGATTTACGAGCAGTACTTC
TRBV24-1	.	TRBD1	TRBJ1-5	CAISDGDRGSYQPQHF	TGTGCCATCAGTGATGGGGACAGGGGGAGTTATCAGCCCCAGCATTTT
TRBV24-1	.	TRBD1	TRBJ2-7	CATMGQGDYEQYF	TGTGCCACCATGGGACAGGGAGACTACGAGCAGTACTTC
TRBV29-1	few	.	TRBJ2-7	CSVGVTLGGEQYF	TGCAGCGTTGGCGTGACACTCGGCGGCGAGCAGTACTTC
TRBV20-1	few	.	TRBJ2-1	CSARDTGNNEQFF	TGCAGTGCTAGAGATACGGGAAACAATGAGCAGTTCTTC
TRBV24-1	few	.	TRBJ1-2	CATSDPRGAPDGYTF	TGTGCCACCAGTGACCCTAGGGGCGCCCCGGATGGCTACACCTTC
TRBV7-3	few	TRBD2	TRBJ2-1	CASSLSGGTYNEQFF	TGTGCCAGCAGCTTGAGCGGGGGGACTTACAATGAGCAGTTCTTC
TRBV20-1	.	TRBD1	TRBJ1-2	CSAWDRVVGLLGYTF	TGCAGTGCCTGGGACAGGGTCGTTGGCTTGCTTGGCTACACCTTC
TRBV6-1	.	.	TRBJ2-5	CASSDLWVQYF	TGTGCCAGCAGTGATTTGTGGGTGCAGTACTTC
TRBV28	.	TRBD1	TRBJ2-5	CASLGQERETQYF	TGTGCCAGCCTCGGACAGGAGAGAGAGACCCAGTACTTC
TRBV28	few	TRBD1	TRBJ2-7	CASRRTGRSSYEQYF	TGTGCCAGCAGGCGGACAGGGAGAAGCTCCTACGAGCAGTACTTC
TRBV27	.	.	TRBJ2-7	CASRGMGGSYNEQYF	TGTGCCAGCAGGGGGATGGGGGGCTCCTACAATGAGCAGTACTTC
TRBV4-1	.	TRBD1	TRBJ1-2	CASSLSKDRGDGYTF	TGCGCCAGCAGCCTAAGTAAAGACAGGGGCGATGGCTACACCTTC
TRBV4-3	.	.	TRBJ2-7	CASSQGQALGPCEQYF	TGCGCCAGCAGCCAAGGACAAGCCCTTGGGCCCTGCGAGCAGTACTTC
TRBV20-1	few	.	TRBJ1-2	CSARAGVGVGGYTF	TGCAGTGCTAGAGCGGGGGTAGGGGTTGGAGGCTACACCTTC
TRBV20-1	.	TRBD2	TRBJ2-1	CSARDLAGGPDEQFF	TGCAGTGCTAGAGATCTAGCGGGAGGGCCGGATGAGCAGTTCTTC
TRBV27	.	.	TRBJ2-6	CASSIQEPRSGANVLTF	TGTGCCAGCAGTATACAAGAACCCCGCTCTGGGGCCAACGTCCTGACTTTC
TRBV20-1	once	.	TRBJ2-7	CSARVDRWGEQYF	TGCAGTGCTAGAGTTGATCGATGGGGTGAGCAGTACTTC
TRBV4-3	.	.	TRBJ2-1	CASSQDLGGASYNEQFF	TGCGCCAGCAGCCAAGATCTAGGGGGGGCCTCCTACAATGAGCAGTTCTTC
TRBV4-1	few	.	TRBJ2-6	CASSQKRAEDMTNVLTF	TGCGCCAGCAGCCAAAAGCGGGCCGAGGACATGACCAACGTCCTGACTTTC
TRBV10-3	few	.	TRBJ1-1	CATKYSEGELNTEAFF	TGTGCCACCAAATACTCAGAGGGGGAGCTGAACACTGAAGCTTTCTTT
TRBV9	few	TRBD2	TRBJ2-3	CASSVEASGIVSDTQYF	TGTGCCAGCAGCGTAGAGGCTAGCGGTATTGTGTCAGATACGCAGTATTTT